Shown below are 30 T cell receptor beta chains from a single sample sequenced in a study of cytomegalovirus exposure and HLA in healthy donors. The study ran its PCR with 60 Vbeta and 13 Jbeta primers. The assay was immunoSEQ multiplex PCR, and TCRdb's table has in-frame clones only and misses some. The sample records just over 200,000 clones, approximately 78% being singletons. Material: PBMCs. These TCRs come from a woman aged 40-49 years in good health and CMV-seronegative.

The chain has TRBV25-1 and TRBJ2-3, with TRBD2 as a possible D gene (6 bases). Germline assignment: CDR1 MGHDK and CDR2 SYGVNS. The CDR3 consists of 17 residues. Trimming stripped 3 bases from V and 0 bases from J, with 16 bases between. CDR3 residues: CASSDLRDLTSTDTQYF. The CDR3 region has the DNA TGTGCCAGCAGTGATCTCCGGGACTTAACTAGCACAGATACGCAGTATTTT.

The chain combines TRBV9 with TRBJ2-5, with 10 bases lining up with TRBD2. The trim removed 0 bases at V and 4 bases at J, leaving 9 bases unmatched. The CDR3 length is 17 residues. The germline V gene encodes CDR1 SGDLS and CDR2 YYNGEE. The CDR3 sequence: CASSVGPSSGSGETQYF. The CDR3 DNA reads as TGTGCCAGCAGCGTAGGGCCCTCTAGCGGGAGTGGAGAGACCCAGTACTTC.

The rearrangement joins TRBV28 to TRBJ2-2; 8 nucleotides line up with TRBD2. Germline V gene lookup returns CDR1 MDHEN and CDR2 SYDVKM. This CDR3 contains 16 residues. The trim removed 3 bases at V and 4 bases at J, leaving 7 bases unmatched. The CDR3, as DNA: TGTGCCAGCAGTTTCCCCCGGGGACTAGTCACCGGGGAGCTGTTTTTT. This translates into CASSFPRGLVTGELFF.

This clone came up a few times. The chain combines TRBV7-3 with TRBJ2-5; 7 nucleotides agree with TRBD1. The V segment lost 5 bases and the J segment 2 bases; nucleotides outside the gene matches: 8. The CDR3 is made up of 15 amino acids. CDR1 and CDR2 (germline): SGHTA, FQGTGA. The CDR3 protein is CASSRSGRGQETQYF. The CDR3 DNA is TGTGCCAGCAGCCGAAGTGGCAGGGGGCAAGAGACCCAGTACTTC.

DNA for the CDR3: TGCAGTGCTGAGGGTACAGATACGCAGTATTTT. It yields the protein CSAEGTDTQYF. This sequence joins TRBV20-1 and TRBJ2-3; maybe TRBD2 (5 bases). Between the trimmed V and J ends, which lost 5 bases and 3 bases, there was a span of 6 bases. Germline V gene data show CDR1 as DFQATT and CDR2 as SNEGSKA (reference sequence). The CDR3 consists of 11 residues.

This clone was observed a handful of times. The CDR3 DNA is TGTGCCAGCAGTTCTCCCCGGGGACTAGCCTACGAGCAGTACTTC. Translating gives CASSSPRGLAYEQYF. The rearrangement uses TRBV27 and TRBJ2-7; 8 positions agree with TRBD2. After removal of 4 bases from V and 2 bases from J, the junction contained 7 bases not matched to a gene. The CDR3 length is 15 residues. The germline CDR1 and CDR2 sequences are MNHEY and SMNVEV (reference sequence).

The chain uses TRBV19 and TRBJ2-6, with 7 bases aligning to TRBD2. Germline CDR1 is LNHDA and CDR2 is SQIVND (reference sequence). Trimming cost V 5 bases and J 2 bases; bases outside gene matches: 21. The CDR3 spans 21 residues. The DNA of the CDR3 is TGTGCCAGTAGTCCGGGGCGGCTAGCGCGACGGGAGGTCACTGGGGCCAACGTCCTGACTTTC. Its translation is CASSPGRLARREVTGANVLTF.

Comments on this clone: This CDR3 is also generated by other DNA sequences in the sample. The J gene is TRBJ1-2, the V gene TRBV30, with D maybe TRBD1 (6 bases). The CDR3 is made up of 12 amino acids. CDR1 is GTSNPN, CDR2 SVGIG, per germline (reference sequence). V lost 5 bases to trimming and J lost 3 bases, with 10 bases between them. The CDR3 sequence is CAWSPGDYGYTF. CDR3 nucleotide sequence: TGTGCCTGGTCTCCAGGGGACTATGGCTACACCTTC.

This clone was counted only a few times. V and J are TRBV14 and TRBJ1-1; D is unresolved. Germline V gene lookup returns CDR1 SGHDN and CDR2 FVKESK. This CDR3 spans 13 amino acids. Deletions cut 2 bases from V and 1 base from J, with 5 bases between. The CDR3: CASSQTRNTEAFF. The CDR3, as DNA: TGTGCCAGCAGCCAAACCAGGAACACTGAAGCTTTCTTT.

This chain joins TRBV9 and TRBJ2-3; D is unclear. Germline V CDR1 and CDR2: SGDLS, YYNGEE. There are 12 residues in the CDR3. Trimming took off 3 bases at V and 4 bases at J, with 6 bases between the two ends. The CDR3 DNA reads as TGTGCCAGCAGCGGGCCCGCAGATACGCAGTATTTT. It is translated as CASSGPADTQYF.

The chain is built from TRBV10-3 and TRBJ1-2; a weak D match, TRBD1 (5 bases). Trimming removed 3 bases at V and 5 bases at J, with 16 bases between. This CDR3 is built from 15 residues. Germline V lookup: CDR1 ENHRY, CDR2 SYGVKD. The CDR3 sequence is CAISDVTANIYGYTF. The CDR3 DNA follows: TGTGCCATCAGTGATGTGACAGCGAACATTTATGGCTACACCTTC.

The chain carries TRBV27 and TRBJ2-1; 11 bases fit TRBD1. The CDR3 runs to 15 residues. The germline gives CDR1 MNHEY, CDR2 SMNVEV (reference sequence). V gave up 3 bases and J gave up 8 bases; unmatched junction bases: 6. The CDR3 reads CASSFLGQGADEQFF. Written as DNA, the CDR3 is TGTGCCAGCAGTTTTTTAGGACAGGGGGCGGATGAGCAGTTCTTC.

CDR3 DNA sequence: TGCAGCGTTGAACGACAGGGGGAGACCCAGTACTTC. Its protein product is CSVERQGETQYF. V usage is TRBV29-1 and J usage is TRBJ2-5; 8 nucleotides align to TRBD1. Germline V CDR1 and CDR2: SQVTM, ANQGSEA. Losses at the gene ends were 2 bases for V and 5 bases for J; bases not matched to a gene: 1. The CDR3 sequence is 12 residues long.

The chain recombines TRBV19 with TRBJ2-6, with a weak D call TRBD1 (5 bases). V was clipped by 4 bases and J by 3 bases, with 13 bases between them. The V gene's germline CDR1 is LNHDA and CDR2 SQIVND (reference sequence). The CDR3 covers 16 residues. As DNA, the CDR3 is TGTGCCAGTAGTAGCAGGGAAGTGGTTGGGGCCAACGTCCTGACTTTC. Its protein product is CASSSREVVGANVLTF.

Turning to this clone: Its ends do not fully match the called genes, so a read error is possible. This sequence joins TRBV7-9 and TRBJ1-1; unclear D gene. From germline, CDR1 is SEHNR and CDR2 FQNEAQ (reference sequence). The CDR3 loop spans 14 amino acids. The CDR3 nucleotides are TGTTCCAGCAGCTTAGTGCCGAAGAGCACTGAAGCTTTCTTT. This translates into CSSSLVPKSTEAFF.

The chain recombines TRBV4-1 with TRBJ2-1; 9 bases are shared with TRBD2. The CDR3 is 16 residues long. From germline, CDR1 is MGHRA and CDR2 YSYEKL. Losses at the gene ends were 4 bases for V and 5 bases for J; bases not matched to a gene: 9. CDR3 DNA: TGCGCCAGCAGCCCTGGTCCAGCGGGAGGTAACAATGAGCAGTTCTTC. Translated, it gives CASSPGPAGGNNEQFF.

The genes are TRBV2 and TRBJ1-5; a possible D gene is TRBD1 (6 bases). V shed 4 bases and J shed 2 bases, with 9 bases lying between them. The V gene's germline CDR1 is SNHLY and CDR2 FYNNEI. This CDR3 spans 14 amino acids. CDR3 sequence (DNA): TGTGCCAGCAGTGGGGGGCCAGGCAATCAGCCCCAGCATTTT. Protein sequence: CASSGGPGNQPQHF. Variable domain in full (rest from reference TRBV2 and TRBJ1-5): EPEVTQTPSHQVTQMGQEVILRCVPISNHLYFYWYRQILGQKVEFLVSFYNNEISEKSEIFDDQFSVERPDGSNFTLKIRSTKLEDSAMYFCASSGGPGNQPQHFGDGTRLSIL.

J is TRBJ2-5 and V is TRBV5-1; TRBD2 aligns across 7 bases. Germline CDR1 and CDR2: SGHRS and YFSETQ. This CDR3 spans 16 amino acids. V shed 0 bases and J 4 bases; nucleotides not matched to a gene: 9. The CDR3 DNA reads TGCGCCAGCAGCTTGGGGACTCGGGGGAGGGGAGAGACCCAGTACTTC. Residues: CASSLGTRGRGETQYF. The complete variable domain, with remaining parts taken from reference TRBV5-1 and TRBJ2-5, reads KAGVTQTPRYLIKTRGQQVTLSCSPISGHRSVSWYQQTPGQGLQFLFEYFSETQRNKGNFPGRFSGRQFSNSRSEMNVSTLELGDSALYLCASSLGTRGRGETQYFGPGTRLLVL.

The chain has TRBV28 and TRBJ1-3; D might be TRBD1 (5 bases). The CDR3 runs to 16 residues. Germline lookup yields CDR1 MDHEN and CDR2 SYDVKM. V shed 8 bases and J shed 0 bases, with 17 bases lying between them. CDR3 residues: CASGRWGLASGNTIYF. Written as DNA, the CDR3 is TGTGCCAGCGGCCGGTGGGGACTAGCCTCTGGAAACACCATATATTTT. The variable domain in full, completed from reference TRBV28 and TRBJ1-3, reads DVKVTQSSRYLVKRTGEKVFLECVQDMDHENMFWYRQDPGLGLRLIYFSYDVKMKEKGDIPEGYSVSREKKERFSLILESASTNQTSMYLCASGRWGLASGNTIYFGEGSWLTVV.

The V gene is TRBV2, the J gene TRBJ2-3, with 7 bases that match TRBD2. The CDR3 runs 14 residues. Trimming at V came to 8 bases and at J to 4 bases, leaving 9 bases not matched to a gene. Germline assignment: CDR1 SNHLY and CDR2 FYNNEI. CDR3 bases: TGTGCCAGCGGGGGGGAAGTGCGGGCAGATACGCAGTATTTT. It codes for CASGGEVRADTQYF.

On this clone: At the DNA level, this CDR3 is encoded by other sequences in the same sample as well. The V call is TRBV27, the J call TRBJ1-1; 10 bases are a match to TRBD1. Germline-derived CDR1 and CDR2 are MNHEY and SMNVEV (reference sequence). The CDR3 loop spans 18 amino acids. V was pared by 6 bases and J by 7 bases, with 20 bases of the junction left unmatched. The CDR3 reads CASSRTWGGTGVSGEAFF. The CDR3 DNA is TGTGCCAGCAGCCGTACATGGGGTGGGACAGGGGTGTCGGGTGAAGCTTTCTTT.

The sample holds a few counts of this clone. The J gene is TRBJ1-2, the V gene TRBV28, with TRBD1 matching over 7 bases. Germline values: CDR1 MDHEN, CDR2 SYDVKM. Unmatched junction bases numbered 8, after V lost 6 bases and J lost 4 bases. This CDR3 is 14 amino acids long. This CDR3 is CASSPGQGGYGYTF. Here the CDR3 DNA reads TGTGCCAGCAGCCCAGGGCAGGGGGGCTATGGCTACACCTTC.

This sequence joins TRBV19 and TRBJ1-1; unclear D gene. V was trimmed by 7 bases and J by 1 base, leaving 13 bases between them. The CDR3 runs 14 residues. Germline lookup yields CDR1 LNHDA and CDR2 SQIVND (reference sequence). The CDR3: CASKSRAGNTEAFF. The CDR3 DNA reads as TGTGCCAGTAAGTCCCGTGCCGGGAACACTGAAGCTTTCTTT.

The chain links TRBV6-5 to TRBJ2-5, with D maybe TRBD2 (6 bases). The germline V gene encodes CDR1 MNHEY and CDR2 SVGAGI. The CDR3 runs to 13 residues. Between the trimmed V and J ends, which lost 5 bases and 5 bases, there was a span of 12 bases. CDR3 sequence: CASSLTSRETQYF. In DNA form, the CDR3 reads TGTGCCAGCAGTCTGACTAGTCGGGAGACCCAGTACTTC.

V usage is TRBV5-1 and J usage is TRBJ1-1, with D uncertain. The germline gives CDR1 SGHRS, CDR2 YFSETQ. Trimming removed 1 base at V and 1 base at J, with 14 bases between. The CDR3 loop spans 16 amino acids. The CDR3 spells CASSLNLIAENTEAFF. Written as DNA, the CDR3 is TGCGCCAGCAGCTTGAATCTTATCGCGGAGAACACTGAAGCTTTCTTT.

The gene calls are TRBV7-9 and TRBJ2-3; the D gene is possibly TRBD1 (6 bases). With 6 bases removed from V and 4 bases from J, the gap between germline ends came to 14 bases. Germline V lookup: CDR1 SEHNR, CDR2 FQNEAQ (reference sequence). The CDR3 length is 14 residues. As DNA, the CDR3 is TGTGCCAGCAGGCAGGGGATCATACCAGATACGCAGTATTTT. Its translation is CASRQGIIPDTQYF.

The chain has TRBV21-1 and TRBJ1-5; TRBD1, the table's D call, lacks a check against the DNA. TRBV21-1 is a pseudogene locus. CDR3 size: 16 residues. As DNA, the CDR3 is TGTGCCAGCAGCAAAGGGCGGACAGGGGATAATCAGCCCCAGCATTTT. Amino acids: CASSKGRTGDNQPQHF.

The genes are TRBV5-4 and TRBJ2-1; 12 positions match TRBD2. V lost 3 bases and J lost 10; bases outside the gene matches: 5. Germline V gene sequence: CDR1 SGHNT, CDR2 YYREEE (reference sequence). The CDR3 runs to 14 residues. The CDR3 nucleotides read TGTGCCAGCAGCTCGACTAGCGGGAGTAGGGAGCAGTTCTTC. Its translation: CASSSTSGSREQFF.

This clone was seen a handful of times. The J gene is TRBJ2-1, the V gene TRBV4-1; 14 bases line up with TRBD2. This CDR3 has 16 residues. The germline V gene has CDR1 MGHRA and CDR2 YSYEKL. V gave up 1 base and J gave up 8 bases; unmatched junction bases: 4. The CDR3 nucleotides read TGCGCCAGCAGCCAAGGACCGGGACTAGCGGGAGATGAGCAGTTCTTC. Its protein is CASSQGPGLAGDEQFF.

V usage is TRBV5-1 and J usage is TRBJ2-7, with 8 bases matching TRBD2. Trimming took 4 bases from V and 0 from J; bases not matched to a gene: 9. Looked up from germline, CDR1 is SGHRS and CDR2 is YFSETQ. There are 16 residues in the CDR3. For the CDR3, the DNA is TGCGCCAGCAGCCCCCCACGGCTAGCGGGCTCCTACGAGCAGTACTTC. This translates into CASSPPRLAGSYEQYF.